Given below is one T cell receptor beta chain in context. The CDR3 is 14 amino acids. The V gene lost 5 bases and the J gene lost 1 base, with 11 bases spanning the gap. Germline V gives CDR1 SEHNR, CDR2 FQNEAQ (reference sequence). This sample is part of a study of blood T cell repertoires in COVID-19. Looking at the study overall: Nucleic acid was either cDNA or gDNA, and it came from T cells, B-cell-depleted T cells, or PBMCs.

In the source study's methods: Amplified reference gene primers provided the basis for estimating nucleated cell counts. Profiling relied on immunoSEQ multiplex PCR, and the TCRdb table lists in-frame clones only, not all of them. For V, J and clone size, that table is used; D and trimming come from the DNA. The sample shows more than 110,000 clones, 70% to 80% of them seen only once. The TCR originated in a woman in her fifties or sixties with active or convalescent COVID-19. Sequenced sample: peripheral blood. J is TRBJ1-1 and V is TRBV7-9, with D unclear. The CDR3 nucleotides are TGTGCCAGCAGCCCTTGGGCCCCGAACACTGAAGCTTTCTTT. This codes for CASSPWAPNTEAFF. The full variable domain, its missing parts supplied by reference TRBV7-9 and TRBJ1-1, is DTGVSQNPRHKITKRGQNVTFRCDPISEHNRLYWYRQTLGQGPEFLTYFQNEAQLEKSRLLSDRFSAERPKGSFSTLEIQRTEQGDSAMYLCASSPWAPNTEAFFGQGTRLTVV.